This paragraph covers one T cell receptor (beta chain) sequence. The data stem from a study of blood T cell repertoires in COVID-19. On the study more broadly: The samples span acute and convalescent COVID-19 from the United States, Italy and Spain.

Those who participated ranged in age from roughly 18 to 89 years and resided in some 24 US areas. People in the exposed group encountered a COVID-19 case within 2 weeks before entering the study. As originally analysed: By means of reference gene primer amplification, nucleated cell counts were estimated. Using immunoSEQ multiplex PCR, the repertoire was profiled, and TCRdb retains in-frame clones only, with some absent. D and trimming come from the DNA, and the V and J calls and clone size come from that table. The profile covers some 190,000 clones, with approximately 80% appearing a single time and around 14% taken by the ten largest. The source is a man between 60 and 70 years old who had been exposed to COVID-19. The sequencing input was PBMCs or T cells enriched from blood (not recorded which).

CDR3 nucleotide sequence: TGTGCCACCAGCACGACTAGCTTTTCGGTAGAGACCCAGTACTTC. Protein: CATSTTSFSVETQYF. The gene calls are TRBV15 and TRBJ2-5; 7 bases are a match to TRBD2. The germline V gene encodes CDR1 LNHNV and CDR2 YYDKDF (reference sequence). V dropped 4 bases and J dropped 4; count of bases not matched to a gene: 9. CDR3 size: 15 residues.